The clone carrying this TCR beta chain came up a few times. What it binds is unknown. The assay used deep level. Using immunoSEQ multiplex PCR, the repertoire was profiled, and TCRdb retains in-frame clones only, with some absent. Among roughly 700,000 clones listed, roughly 70% were seen once. This sample was included in a study of shared clonotypes between healthy human individuals. Looking at the study overall: Each donor's CD4 naive and CD4 memory cells filled three plates apiece, CD8 naive two, and CD8 memory one. General study points: The study generally estimated greater richness for naive than memory subsets. Roughly 5% of naive CD4 clonotypes were common to a few donors.

V was clipped by 1 base and J by 6 bases, with 7 bases between them. This CDR3 has 12 residues. From germline, CDR1 is SGHTA and CDR2 FQGNSA. This clonotype originated in a woman aged 25 to 45 in good health. J is TRBJ2-7 and V is TRBV7-2; D is unresolved. The sequenced sample consisted of memory CD4+ T cells sorted from blood. Subset indicated: CD45RA-negative fraction. The CDR3 loop reads CASSLGLPEQYF. The CDR3 DNA is TGTGCCAGCAGCTTAGGGCTCCCCGAGCAGTACTTC. Based on the CDR3 plus reference TRBV7-2 and TRBJ2-7, the full variable domain is GAGVSQSPSNKVTEKGKDVELRCDPISGHTALYWYRQSLGQGLEFLIYFQGNSAPDKSGLPSDRFSAERTGGSVSTLTIQRTQQEDSAVYLCASSLGLPEQYFGPGTRLTVT.